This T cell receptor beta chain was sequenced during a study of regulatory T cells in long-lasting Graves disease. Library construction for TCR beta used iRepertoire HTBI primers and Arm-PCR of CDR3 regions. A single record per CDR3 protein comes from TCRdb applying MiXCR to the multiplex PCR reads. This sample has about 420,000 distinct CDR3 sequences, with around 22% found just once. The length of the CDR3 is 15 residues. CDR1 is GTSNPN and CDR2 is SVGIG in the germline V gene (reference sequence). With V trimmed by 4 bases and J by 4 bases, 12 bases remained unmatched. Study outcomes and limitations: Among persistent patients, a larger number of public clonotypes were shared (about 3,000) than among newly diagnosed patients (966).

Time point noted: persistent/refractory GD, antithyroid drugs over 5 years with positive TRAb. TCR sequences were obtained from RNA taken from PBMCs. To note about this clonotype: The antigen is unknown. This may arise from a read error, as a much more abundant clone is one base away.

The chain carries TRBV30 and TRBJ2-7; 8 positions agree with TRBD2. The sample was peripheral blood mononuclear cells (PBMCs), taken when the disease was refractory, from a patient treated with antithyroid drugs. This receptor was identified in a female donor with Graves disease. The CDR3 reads CAWTFSGGREYEQYF. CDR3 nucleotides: TGTGCCTGGACGTTTTCGGGGGGGCGCGAATACGAGCAGTACTTC.